Following are 3 T cell receptor beta chains from one sample sequenced in a study of cytomegalovirus exposure and HLA in healthy donors (dated by TCRdb to about 2017). The method was the immunoSEQ multiplex PCR assay. For the multiplex PCR, a mixture combining 60 forward primers for TCR Vbeta segments and 13 reverse primers for TCR Jbeta segments was used. The source is immuneACCESS, and TCRdb retained only in-frame sequences with V and J called. Part of the clones is not carried over; for the studies checked, unresolved V genes explain less than half of this, and the remainder is unexplained. The sample has about 160,000 clones on record, around 83% of them singletons. The ten top clones hold nearly 6.5% of the sample. Sequencing used PBMCs. These receptors all stem from a man aged 50 to 60 in good health and CMV-seropositive.

There are a few counts of this clone. The J gene is TRBJ1-4, the V gene TRBV2, with 8 bases that match TRBD1. V dropped 5 bases and J dropped 8; count of bases not matched to a gene: 7. Germline V CDR1 and CDR2: SNHLY, FYNNEI. This CDR3 is 14 amino acids long. The CDR3: CASSSDRVGEKLFF. As DNA, the CDR3 is TGTGCCAGCAGTTCGGACAGGGTTGGGGAAAAACTGTTTTTT.

The chain has TRBV19 and TRBJ2-3, with D hard to call. V gave up 3 bases and J gave up 0 bases, with 7 bases separating them. CDR1 and CDR2 (germline): LNHDA, SQIVND (reference sequence). This CDR3 is 14 amino acids long. Here the CDR3 reads CASSMVRSTDTQYF. The DNA of the CDR3 is TGTGCCAGTAGTATGGTCAGAAGCACAGATACGCAGTATTTT.

The chain has TRBV11-1 and TRBJ1-2, with 9 bases aligning to TRBD1. CDR1 is SGHAT and CDR2 is FQDESV in the germline V gene (reference sequence). CDR3 length: 12 amino acids. Germline trimming cut 8 bases from V and 8 bases from J; bases unmatched to any gene: 6. The CDR3 DNA reads as TGTGCCAGCCGTACAGGGGGCGGCGGCTACACCTTC. This codes for CASRTGGGGYTF.